Below, one TCR beta chain is given with its context. Its specificity is unknown. TCRdb redid the calling of the reads with MiXCR, one entry per CDR3 protein. Of around 260,000 distinct CDR3 sequences listed, approximately 9.2% are singletons. The sample belongs to a study of T cell repertoires in cytomegalovirus infection. Study details: Through public TCR beta signatures, both CMV infection and matching HLA type were indicated. Study results and limitations: Dominating the ex vivo response were HLA-C-restricted CMV-specific TCR beta clonotypes. Using cumulative public TCR beta family frequency, the authors identified those who carried CMV together with the relevant HLA.

CDR1 is MNHEY and CDR2 is SMNVEV in the germline V gene (reference sequence). V was clipped by 4 bases and J by 8 bases, with 17 bases between them. The CDR3 is 15 residues long. The chain recombines TRBV27 with TRBJ1-4; no firm D call. The specimen sequenced was PBMCs. This clonotype was obtained from a human donor in good health (CMV status not recorded). Some clones in this sample may be carry-over from other donors' samples. As DNA, the CDR3 is TGTGCCAGCAGTTCCGGTTCACCCGGAAAGGAAAAACTGTTTTTT. Translating it yields CASSSGSPGKEKLFF.